Presented here are 15 T cell receptor beta chains from one specimen sequenced in a study of blood T cells in healthy people across ages. Sample-barcoded 5' priming and a J-beta primer mix drove a second PCR of roughly 7 to 11 cycles. One entry per CDR3 protein, called by TCRdb with MiXCR from the 5' RACE reads. The sample consists of about 1.7 million distinct CDR3 sequences, 25% to 30% of them appearing once. Sample: blood. The receptors come from a woman aged 25 to 45 in good health.

The sample holds many counts of this clonotype. V is TRBV4-2 and J is TRBJ2-6; 7 bases line up with TRBD1. Germline V gene data show CDR1 as LGHNA and CDR2 as YNFKEQ. V shed 8 bases, J shed 0 bases, and the junction held 10 bases outside the gene matches. The CDR3 contains 17 residues. The CDR3 DNA follows: TGTGCCAGCCGATCGGGACAGATCAACTCTGGGGCCAACGTCCTGACTTTC. Translated, it gives CASRSGQINSGANVLTF.

The chain is built from TRBV27 and TRBJ2-3; D not resolved. Germline assignment: CDR1 MNHEY and CDR2 SMNVEV (reference sequence). This CDR3 region has 13 residues. Trimming cost V 6 bases and J 6 bases, with 13 bases left between them. The CDR3 is CASRGPKLDTQYF. The DNA of the CDR3 is TGTGCCAGCAGAGGCCCTAAACTGGATACGCAGTATTTT.

There are many counts of this clonotype. J is TRBJ2-5 and V is TRBV7-6; D may be TRBD1 (5 bases). In germline, CDR1 is SGHVS, CDR2 FNYEAQ. This CDR3 spans 15 amino acids. The germline V and J ends were trimmed by 5 bases and 1 base, with 14 bases remaining between them. The CDR3 protein is CASSLRTSPQETQYF. The CDR3 nucleotides read TGTGCCAGCAGCCTTAGGACAAGCCCCCAAGAGACCCAGTACTTC.

This clonotype turned up a few times. The chain couples TRBV10-1 to TRBJ2-1; TRBD1 agrees at 12 bases. The CDR3 runs 15 residues. The V and J ends lost 3 bases and 8 bases, in that order; junction bases with no gene match: 5. Germline CDR1 is WNHNN and CDR2 is SYGVQD (reference sequence). CDR3 amino acids: CASSDSGTGGYEQFF. The CDR3 coding sequence is TGCGCCAGCAGTGACTCCGGGACAGGGGGCTATGAGCAGTTCTTC.

As regards this clonotype: This may be a read error: a much more frequent sequence differs by one nucleotide. The V gene is TRBV29-1, the J gene TRBJ2-5; D perhaps matches TRBD1 (5 bases). Matching the DNA end better, TRBJ2-1 makes the J call doubtful. CDR3 size: 13 residues. CDR1 and CDR2 from the germline V gene are SQVTM and ANQGSEA. CDR3 amino acids: CSVKQGSPETQFF. Here the CDR3 DNA reads TGCAGCGTTAAGCAGGGTTCGCCGGAGACCCAGTTCTTC.

This clonotype was observed at least ten times. The chain recombines TRBV5-1 with TRBJ2-7; 10 bases line up with TRBD1. The CDR3 is 15 amino acids. CDR1 is SGHRS, CDR2 YFSETQ, per germline. After removal of 7 bases from V and 5 bases from J, the junction contained 12 bases not matched to a gene. CDR3 sequence reads: CASSPGGTGVHEQYF. In DNA, the CDR3 is TGCGCCAGCTCTCCCGGGGGGACAGGGGTCCACGAGCAGTACTTC.

This clonotype occurred a few times. V gene TRBV2 combines with J gene TRBJ2-6, with 7 nucleotides matching TRBD1. In germline, CDR1 is SNHLY, CDR2 FYNNEI. The CDR3 sequence is 17 residues long. After removal of 5 bases from V and 1 base from J, the junction contained 8 bases not matched to a gene. CDR3 sequence (DNA): TGTGCCAGCAGTTCGGACAGGCCAGGATCTGGGGCCAACGTCCTGACTTTC. This translates into CASSSDRPGSGANVLTF.

In its sample, this clonotype was seen a few times. J is TRBJ2-1 and V is TRBV27, with D maybe TRBD2 (6 bases). The CDR3 spans 15 residues. CDR1 and CDR2 from the germline V gene are MNHEY and SMNVEV (reference sequence). Trimming pared 3 bases from V and 3 bases from J, leaving 12 bases between. CDR3 sequence reads: CASSFRTTFYNEQFF. Here the CDR3 DNA reads TGTGCCAGCAGTTTCCGGACTACTTTCTACAATGAGCAGTTCTTC.

A few counts support this clonotype. The chain uses TRBV20-1 and TRBJ2-3; a possible D gene is TRBD1 (5 bases). Germline CDR1 DFQATT, CDR2 SNEGSKA (reference sequence). The CDR3 is 16 amino acids. V was shortened by 3 bases and J by 2 bases, with 18 bases between the two germline ends. CDR3 in DNA: TGCAGTGCTAGGTCCCCCCAGGGCTTCGACACAGATACGCAGTATTTT. Translation: CSARSPQGFDTDTQYF.

This clonotype was counted only a few times. The rearrangement links TRBV6-4 to TRBJ2-3, with D hard to call. Trimming shortened V by 5 bases and J by 0 bases, and 9 bases separated the two germline ends. This CDR3 is 14 amino acids long. CDR1 and CDR2 (germline): MRHNA, SNTAGT. CDR3 coding DNA: TGTGCCAGCAGTACCACCCAAAGCACAGATACGCAGTATTTT. Translating gives CASSTTQSTDTQYF.

Comments on this clonotype: Mismatch with germline at one junction end may stem from a read error. The chain links TRBV5-1 to TRBJ2-1; a weak D match, TRBD1 (5 bases). CDR1 SGHRS and CDR2 YFSETQ come from the germline V gene. The CDR3 runs to 15 residues. In nucleotides, the CDR3 is TGCACCAGCAGCTTGGTTACAGGAACCCTCAATGAGCAGTTCTTC. Translation: CTSSLVTGTLNEQFF.

The chain combines TRBV6-1 with TRBJ2-4, with unresolved D. The ends were cut back, 7 bases at V and 4 bases at J, with 11 bases in the middle. Germline V gives CDR1 MNHNS, CDR2 SASEGT. This CDR3 spans 13 amino acids. As DNA, the CDR3 is TGTGCCAGCATTGCGGACCGAAAAAACATTCAGTACTTC. Encoded protein: CASIADRKNIQYF.

The rearrangement uses TRBV11-2 and TRBJ2-1; 9 nucleotides match TRBD2. The V segment lost 1 base and the J segment 4 bases; nucleotides outside the gene matches: 11. This CDR3 has 18 residues. Per the germline V gene, CDR1 is SGHAT and CDR2 is FQNNGV. The CDR3 is CASSLVWGVAGAYNEQFF. CDR3 in DNA: TGTGCCAGCAGCTTAGTTTGGGGCGTAGCGGGGGCGTACAATGAGCAGTTCTTC.

This clonotype appeared a few times. The J gene is TRBJ1-2, the V gene TRBV2, with no clear D. The CDR3 loop spans 14 amino acids. Germline lookup yields CDR1 SNHLY and CDR2 FYNNEI. V lost 5 bases to trimming and J lost 3 bases, with 13 bases between them. The CDR3 coding sequence is TGTGCCAGCAGTCCGCCTTCACGGGACTATGGCTACACCTTC. Translating gives CASSPPSRDYGYTF.

At least ten counts were recorded for this clonotype. The chain links TRBV28 to TRBJ1-5; a possible D gene is TRBD1 (5 bases). Per the germline V gene, CDR1 is MDHEN and CDR2 is SYDVKM. This CDR3 spans 10 amino acids. The DNA for the CDR3 is TGTGCGGGGGGTTTTCAGCCCCAGCATTTT. This translates into CAGGFQPQHF.